These T cell receptor beta chains were read from a single sample in a study of T cells in Graves' hyperthyroidism and ophthalmopathy. One entry per CDR3 protein, called by TCRdb with MiXCR from the multiplex PCR reads. The table includes 380,000 or so distinct CDR3 sequences, less than 15% detected once. The source material was blood. Receptors were obtained from a man in his thirties or forties with Graves' hyperthyroidism that later progressed to Graves' ophthalmopathy. The CDR3 runs from the conserved cysteine through the conserved F or W. D genes are given only for firm matches. Clone size is given for some rows only: seen once, a few or many times, or a class if the clone is expanded.

J: TRBJ2-2; V: TRBV30; D: .; size: .; CDR3: CAWRGGASEHAGELFF; DNA: TGTGCCTGGAGGGGGGGGGCCTCCGAACACGCCGGGGAGCTGTTTTTT
J: TRBJ1-5; V: TRBV5-6; D: .; size: few; CDR3: CASSLKGHQPQHF; DNA: TGTGCCAGCAGCTTGAAGGGACATCAGCCCCAGCATTTT
J: TRBJ2-5; V: TRBV5-1; D: TRBD1; size: few; CDR3: CASSSGQGVRETQYF; DNA: TGCGCCAGCAGCTCGGGACAGGGGGTTCGAGAGACCCAGTACTTC
J: TRBJ1-4; V: TRBV30; D: .; size: .; CDR3: CAWTPRGDEKLFF; DNA: TGTGCCTGGACCCCCCGGGGGGATGAAAAACTGTTTTTT
J: TRBJ2-3; V: TRBV15; D: .; size: few; CDR3: CATSTGTTGGTDTQYF; DNA: TGTGCCACCAGCACCGGGACGACGGGGGGCACAGATACGCAGTATTTT
J: TRBJ2-3; V: TRBV4-1; D: TRBD2; size: few; CDR3: CASSQGPAGNTDTQYF; DNA: TGCGCCAGCAGCCAAGGGCCAGCGGGGAACACAGATACGCAGTATTTT
J: TRBJ2-7; V: TRBV10-2; D: TRBD1; size: .; CDR3: CASSELGTGFYEQYF; DNA: TGCGCCAGCAGTGAGTTGGGGACAGGGTTCTACGAGCAGTACTTC
J: TRBJ1-1; V: TRBV5-1; D: .; size: many; CDR3: CASREPGTEAFF; DNA: TGCGCCAGCAGGGAGCCCGGCACTGAAGCTTTCTTT
J: TRBJ1-2; V: TRBV5-1; D: .; size: many; CDR3: CASSLRLGDGYTF; DNA: TGCGCCAGCAGCTTGAGGCTAGGGGATGGCTACACCTTC
J: TRBJ1-6; V: TRBV11-3; D: .; size: many; CDR3: CASSPGSNSPLHF; DNA: TGTGCCAGCAGCCCGGGGTCCAATTCACCCCTCCACTTT
J: TRBJ2-2; V: TRBV11-3; D: .; size: .; CDR3: CASGSTGELFF; DNA: TGTGCCAGCGGCTCCACCGGGGAGCTGTTTTTT
J: TRBJ1-1; V: TRBV27; D: .; size: many; CDR3: CASSRSRTENTEAFF; DNA: TGTGCCAGCAGTCGTTCTCGGACGGAGAACACTGAAGCTTTCTTT
J: TRBJ1-2; V: TRBV6-5; D: .; size: many; CDR3: CASSYSRTQSGYTF; DNA: TGTGCCAGCAGTTACTCGAGGACCCAGAGTGGCTACACCTTC
J: TRBJ2-3; V: TRBV10-3; D: TRBD1; size: .; CDR3: CAIKRTGPSDTQYF; DNA: TGTGCCATCAAGAGGACAGGGCCCTCCGATACGCAGTATTTT
J: TRBJ1-3; V: TRBV5-1; D: .; size: .; CDR3: CASSLTGLVSGNTIYF; DNA: TGCGCCAGCAGCTTGACAGGACTGGTCTCTGGAAACACCATATATTTT
J: TRBJ2-3; V: TRBV6-1; D: TRBD1; size: .; CDR3: CASSTFARGQADTQYF; DNA: TGTGCCAGCAGTACCTTCGCCAGGGGGCAAGCAGATACGCAGTATTTT
J: TRBJ1-5; V: TRBV2; D: .; size: many; CDR3: CASSDGSYSNQPQHF; DNA: TGTGCCAGCAGTGATGGAAGCTATAGCAATCAGCCCCAGCATTTT
J: TRBJ2-3; V: TRBV6-5; D: TRBD2; size: .; CDR3: CASSYLASGEFTDTQYF; DNA: TGTGCCAGCAGTTACTTGGCTAGCGGGGAGTTCACAGATACGCAGTATTTT
J: TRBJ1-2; V: TRBV6-4; D: .; size: few; CDR3: CASSEEWTGYYGYTF; DNA: TGTGCCAGCAGTGAAGAGTGGACGGGATACTATGGCTACACCTTC
J: TRBJ1-6; V: TRBV28; D: TRBD1; size: few; CDR3: CASSLGGGVGPLHF; DNA: TGTGCCAGCAGTTTGGGAGGGGGCGTGGGCCCCCTCCACTTT
J: TRBJ2-7; V: TRBV28; D: .; size: .; CDR3: CASSPSGGVEQYF; DNA: TGTGCCAGCAGCCCTAGTGGGGGCGTCGAGCAGTACTTC
J: TRBJ1-6; V: TRBV6-4; D: .; size: few; CDR3: CASSVQNNSPLHF; DNA: TGTGCCAGCAGTGTTCAGAACAATTCACCCCTCCACTTT
J: TRBJ1-4; V: TRBV19; D: TRBD1; size: .; CDR3: CASSFGTGGNEKLFF; DNA: TGTGCCAGTAGTTTTGGTACAGGGGGAAATGAAAAACTGTTTTTT
J: TRBJ2-7; V: TRBV7-9; D: .; size: .; CDR3: CASSRDRTYPEQYF; DNA: TGTGCCAGCAGCAGGGACCGAACTTACCCCGAGCAGTACTTC
J: TRBJ2-7; V: TRBV7-8; D: TRBD2; size: many; CDR3: CASSLTSAQSYEQYF; DNA: TGTGCCAGCAGCCTCACTAGCGCACAATCCTACGAGCAGTACTTC
J: TRBJ1-4; V: TRBV2; D: TRBD1; size: many; CDR3: CASTKDRGFPNEKLFF; DNA: TGTGCCAGCACCAAGGACAGGGGATTTCCTAATGAAAAACTGTTTTTT
J: TRBJ2-1; V: TRBV29-1; D: .; size: .; CDR3: CSVTRRQGGHNEQFF; DNA: TGCAGCGTTACTCGGCGGCAGGGGGGCCACAATGAGCAGTTCTTC
J: TRBJ2-1; V: TRBV7-2; D: TRBD1; size: few; CDR3: CASSLEGQGARRYEQFF; DNA: TGTGCCAGCAGCTTAGAAGGACAGGGGGCACGTCGATATGAGCAGTTCTTC
J: TRBJ2-1; V: TRBV5-4; D: .; size: .; CDR3: CASSLGSGYYNEQFF; DNA: TGTGCCAGCAGCTTGGGGTCGGGATACTACAATGAGCAGTTCTTC
J: TRBJ2-7; V: TRBV11-3; D: TRBD1; size: few; CDR3: CASTNPGTGSYKQYF; DNA: TGTGCCAGCACCAACCCCGGGACAGGGTCCTACAAGCAGTACTTC
J: TRBJ2-5; V: TRBV7-2; D: .; size: many; CDR3: CASSFGRQETQYF; DNA: TGTGCCAGCAGCTTCGGTCGTCAAGAGACCCAGTACTTC
J: TRBJ1-5; V: TRBV6-5; D: .; size: many; CDR3: CASSYSVRIKDQPQHF; DNA: TGTGCCAGCAGTTACTCGGTCAGGATAAAGGATCAGCCCCAGCATTTT
J: TRBJ1-6; V: TRBV20-1; D: TRBD1; size: few; CDR3: CSAGQGVGPLHF; DNA: TGCAGTGCGGGACAGGGGGTTGGGCCCCTCCACTTT
J: TRBJ1-6; V: TRBV2; D: TRBD1; size: many; CDR3: CASSGQGDSPLHF; DNA: TGTGCCAGCAGTGGACAGGGTGATTCACCCCTCCACTTT
J: TRBJ2-4; V: TRBV12-3/TRBV12-4; D: TRBD2; size: few; CDR3: CASSLAGGLPKNIQYF; DNA: TGTGCCAGCAGTTTAGCGGGGGGGTTACCCAAAAACATTCAGTACTTC
J: TRBJ1-5; V: TRBV29-1; D: TRBD1; size: few; CDR3: CSTRSRDRGLYSNQPQHF; DNA: TGCAGTACTCGGAGCCGGGACAGGGGACTATATAGCAATCAGCCCCAGCATTTT
J: TRBJ1-2; V: TRBV30; D: .; size: many; CDR3: CAWSRRVPYYGYTF; DNA: TGTGCCTGGAGCCGTAGGGTCCCCTACTATGGCTACACCTTC
J: TRBJ1-5; V: TRBV19; D: .; size: few; CDR3: CASSIPGSNQPQHF; DNA: TGTGCCAGTAGTATTCCGGGAAGCAATCAGCCCCAGCATTTT
J: TRBJ2-1; V: TRBV28; D: .; size: many; CDR3: CASSLTRGPSVSYNEQFF; DNA: TGTGCCAGCAGCCTTACCCGGGGACCATCTGTCTCCTACAATGAGCAGTTCTTC
J: TRBJ2-7; V: TRBV7-2; D: .; size: many; CDR3: CASSPTTGVRYEQYF; DNA: TGTGCCAGCAGCCCTACGACTGGGGTTAGGTACGAGCAGTACTTC
J: TRBJ2-3; V: TRBV6-2/TRBV6-3; D: .; size: many; CDR3: CASSYEADTQYF; DNA: TGTGCCAGCAGTTACGAAGCGGATACGCAGTATTTT
J: TRBJ2-1; V: TRBV12-3/TRBV12-4; D: .; size: .; CDR3: CASSFAREVVF; DNA: TGTGCCAGCAGTTTCGCTAGGGAAGTAGTCTTC
J: TRBJ2-5; V: TRBV4-1; D: TRBD2; size: many; CDR3: CASSQPGRRGQETQYF; DNA: TGCGCCAGCAGCCAACCGGGGAGGCGGGGGCAAGAGACCCAGTACTTC
J: TRBJ1-5; V: TRBV20-1; D: .; size: few; CDR3: CSARMAGSYQPQHF; DNA: TGCAGTGCTAGAATGGCAGGGAGCTATCAGCCCCAGCATTTT
J: TRBJ2-5; V: TRBV12-3/TRBV12-4; D: .; size: many; CDR3: CASRPAGAVETQYF; DNA: TGTGCCAGCAGACCAGCCGGGGCCGTGGAGACCCAGTACTTC
J: TRBJ2-7; V: TRBV20-1; D: .; size: few; CDR3: CSARFGEYEQYF; DNA: TGCAGTGCTAGATTTGGAGAGTACGAGCAGTACTTC
J: TRBJ1-1; V: TRBV2; D: .; size: many; CDR3: CASSRQLNTEAFF; DNA: TGTGCCAGCAGTAGACAGTTGAACACTGAAGCTTTCTTT
J: TRBJ2-6; V: TRBV24-1; D: TRBD1; size: once; CDR3: CATSDYRGAGGANVLTF; DNA: TGTGCCACCAGTGACTACAGGGGGGCAGGAGGGGCCAACGTCCTGACTTTC
J: TRBJ2-1; V: TRBV12-3/TRBV12-4; D: TRBD1; size: many; CDR3: CASSWDRGKYNEQFF; DNA: TGTGCCAGCAGTTGGGACAGGGGGAAGTACAATGAGCAGTTCTTC
J: TRBJ2-3; V: TRBV11-2; D: .; size: many; CDR3: CASSLGGRGFSNTQYF; DNA: TGTGCCAGCAGCTTAGGGGGCCGGGGCTTTTCAAATACGCAGTATTTT
J: TRBJ1-4; V: TRBV5-1; D: .; size: many; CDR3: CASSLAAGGSEKLFF; DNA: TGCGCCAGCAGCTTGGCCGCTGGGGGTAGTGAAAAACTGTTTTTT
J: TRBJ2-1; V: TRBV30; D: .; size: many; CDR3: CAWGAAYEQFF; DNA: TGTGCCTGGGGAGCCGCATATGAGCAGTTCTTC
J: TRBJ2-4; V: TRBV7-9; D: .; size: .; CDR3: CASSGRKNIQYF; DNA: TGTGCCAGCAGCGGGCGGAAAAACATTCAGTACTTC
J: TRBJ1-4; V: TRBV5-1; D: .; size: .; CDR3: CASSWGTSEKLFF; DNA: TGCGCCAGCAGCTGGGGGACATCTGAAAAACTGTTTTTT
J: TRBJ2-1; V: TRBV14; D: .; size: .; CDR3: CASSQLSQGRSSYNEQFF; DNA: TGTGCCAGCAGCCAATTATCACAGGGACGAAGCTCCTACAATGAGCAGTTCTTC
J: TRBJ1-1; V: TRBV12-3/TRBV12-4; D: .; size: many; CDR3: CASSLWSWGSNTEAFF; DNA: TGTGCCAGCAGTTTATGGAGCTGGGGCTCGAACACTGAAGCTTTCTTT
J: TRBJ2-3; V: TRBV3-1; D: TRBD1; size: .; CDR3: CASSQEGPPTGRGDTQYF; DNA: TGTGCCAGCAGCCAAGAGGGCCCCCCGACAGGGAGAGGGGATACGCAGTATTTT
J: TRBJ1-6; V: TRBV12-3/TRBV12-4; D: .; size: many; CDR3: CASKTGGRNSPLHF; DNA: TGTGCCAGCAAGACCGGGGGCCGTAATTCACCCCTCCACTTT
J: TRBJ2-3; V: TRBV18; D: TRBD1; size: few; CDR3: CASSPGQGRSTDTQYF; DNA: TGTGCCAGCTCACCTGGACAGGGGCGCAGTACAGATACGCAGTATTTT